This T cell receptor beta chain stems from a study of blood T cell repertoires in COVID-19. Study overall: Acute-phase and convalescent COVID-19 samples originated in the United States, Italy and Spain. PBMCs, B-cell-depleted T cells, or T cells provided the cDNA or gDNA that made up the material.

V lost 6 bases, J lost 4 bases, and 10 bases lay in between. Germline CDR1 is WNHNN and CDR2 is SYGVQD (reference sequence). CDR3 size: 13 residues. Per the authors' pipeline: It was from reference gene primer amplification that nucleated cell counts were estimated. Assay: immunoSEQ multiplex PCR; the TCRdb copy retains only in-frame clones and omits some. Clonal size and the V and J genes are those of that table, whereas D and trimming came from the DNA. The data hold around 160,000 clones, with around 90% observed a single time. V and J are TRBV10-1 and TRBJ1-3, with a possible D match to TRBD1 (6 bases). Sequences were obtained from peripheral blood. The source is a man between 60 and 75 years old with active or convalescent COVID-19. The CDR3 region is CASRGDNGNTIYF. The CDR3 bases are TGCGCCAGCAGAGGGGACAACGGAAACACCATATATTTT.